The 16 T cell receptor beta chains below all came from one sample that was sequenced in a study of CXCR3-negative and CXCR3-positive naive CD8 T cells. Study observations and caveats: TRB CDR3s were more hydrophobic in CXCR3-positive than in CXCR3-negative naive cells.

5' RACE that incorporated UMI labels was used to prepare the TRB cDNA libraries. One entry per CDR3 protein, without DNA, is what TCRdb gives after re-calling the 5' RACE reads. The sample totals some 120,000 distinct CDR3 sequences; its top ten clones hold 0.36%. Antigens for these TCRs are unknown. The sequenced sample consisted of naive CXCR3+ CD8+ T cells from blood. The subset was: CD45RO-CCR7+CD27+CD95- naive CD8+ T cells expressing CXCR3 (TNR3+). The receptors originated from a human donor in good health. Some clones in this sample may be carry-over from other donors' samples.

The chain links TRBV28 to TRBJ2-1; TCRdb proposes TRBD1, but this gene call is untestable without DNA. In germline, CDR1 is MDHEN, CDR2 SYDVKM. This CDR3 spans 13 amino acids. The CDR3 protein is CASSWNRENEQFF.

This rearrangement joins TRBV28 to TRBJ2-3; checking the TCRdb D call of TRBD1 is not possible without DNA. Germline V gene lookup returns CDR1 MDHEN and CDR2 SYDVKM. This CDR3 is 14 amino acids long. This chain's CDR3 is CASSLGTPTDTQYF. The full variable domain, its missing parts supplied by reference TRBV28 and TRBJ2-3, is DVKVTQSSRYLVKRTGEKVFLECVQDMDHENMFWYRQDPGLGLRLIYFSYDVKMKEKGDIPEGYSVSREKKERFSLILESASTNQTSMYLCASSLGTPTDTQYFGPGTRLTVL.

The rearrangement uses TRBV24-1 and TRBJ2-2. Germline loops: CDR1 KGHDR, CDR2 SFDVKD. The CDR3 has 12 amino acids. CDR3 region: CATSRIAGELFF.

The chain has TRBV29-1 and TRBJ2-5. The CDR3 is 12 residues long. Germline-derived CDR1 and CDR2 are SQVTM and ANQGSEA. This CDR3 is CSVEDDQETQYF.

V gene TRBV29-1 combines with J gene TRBJ2-7; no DNA is available, so the TRBD1 call from TCRdb remains unchecked. Germline V CDR1 and CDR2: SQVTM, ANQGSEA. The CDR3 runs to 13 residues. CDR3 region: CSVFWTGAYEQYF.

The chain joins TRBV7-9 to TRBJ2-5; the TCRdb call, TRBD1, lacks DNA for checking. The CDR3 extends over 15 amino acids. The germline CDR1 and CDR2 sequences are SEHNR and FQNEAQ (reference sequence). The CDR3 spells CASSFGQGRQETQYF.

The chain is built from TRBV3-1 and TRBJ2-1; the TCRdb D gene call, TRBD1, has no DNA to confirm it. CDR3 length: 18 residues. The germline CDR1 and CDR2 sequences are LGHDT and YNNKEL (reference sequence). CDR3 in amino acids: CASSQYPTGVSSYNEQFF.

The chain is built from TRBV6-2 or TRBV6-3 and TRBJ2-7; TCRdb outputs TRBD1, but without DNA this stays unchecked. CDR3 size: 15 residues. Germline-derived CDR1 and CDR2 are MNHEY and SVGEGT. Here the CDR3 reads CASSYQDRGGYEQYF.

This chain joins TRBV29-1 and TRBJ2-1. Germline assignment: CDR1 SQVTM and CDR2 ANQGSEA. The CDR3 covers 11 residues. The CDR3 sequence is CSVDLYNEQFF.

The rearrangement joins TRBV28 to TRBJ2-1; TCRdb returns TRBD1, unconfirmable since there is no DNA. Germline CDR1 and CDR2: MDHEN and SYDVKM. This CDR3 has 13 amino acids. The CDR3 sequence is CASSPREYNEQFF.

V usage is TRBV28 and J usage is TRBJ2-7; checking the TCRdb D call of TRBD1 is not possible without DNA. The CDR3 contains 14 residues. The germline gives CDR1 MDHEN, CDR2 SYDVKM. This CDR3 reads CASSFRQANYEQYF.

The chain couples TRBV7-9 to TRBJ2-7; as DNA is missing, the TRBD2 call by TCRdb cannot be tested. This CDR3 has 16 residues. Germline V lookup: CDR1 SEHNR, CDR2 FQNEAQ (reference sequence). This chain's CDR3 is CASSLELAGGPREQYF.

This chain joins TRBV5-6 and TRBJ2-1. CDR1 and CDR2 (germline): SGHDT, YYEEEE. CDR3 size: 16 residues. Here the CDR3 reads CASSLVIGVAYNEQFF.

The chain has TRBV7-6 and TRBJ2-3; TCRdb selects TRBD2, and the lack of DNA leaves this call unchecked. This CDR3 region has 18 residues. CDR1 and CDR2 from the germline V gene are SGHVS and FNYEAQ. CDR3 region: CASSLAEGATSGTDTQYF.

V and J are TRBV6-1 and TRBJ2-7; TCRdb indicates TRBD2, and absent DNA this call remains unverified. Germline V gene sequence: CDR1 MNHNS, CDR2 SASEGT. The CDR3 spans 16 residues. This CDR3 is CASTTLAGVRSYEQYF.

This chain links TRBV29-1 with TRBJ2-7; TCRdb outputs TRBD1, but without DNA this stays unchecked. The CDR3 spans 13 residues. CDR1 and CDR2 (germline): SQVTM, ANQGSEA. CDR3: CSCTGIGSYEQYF.